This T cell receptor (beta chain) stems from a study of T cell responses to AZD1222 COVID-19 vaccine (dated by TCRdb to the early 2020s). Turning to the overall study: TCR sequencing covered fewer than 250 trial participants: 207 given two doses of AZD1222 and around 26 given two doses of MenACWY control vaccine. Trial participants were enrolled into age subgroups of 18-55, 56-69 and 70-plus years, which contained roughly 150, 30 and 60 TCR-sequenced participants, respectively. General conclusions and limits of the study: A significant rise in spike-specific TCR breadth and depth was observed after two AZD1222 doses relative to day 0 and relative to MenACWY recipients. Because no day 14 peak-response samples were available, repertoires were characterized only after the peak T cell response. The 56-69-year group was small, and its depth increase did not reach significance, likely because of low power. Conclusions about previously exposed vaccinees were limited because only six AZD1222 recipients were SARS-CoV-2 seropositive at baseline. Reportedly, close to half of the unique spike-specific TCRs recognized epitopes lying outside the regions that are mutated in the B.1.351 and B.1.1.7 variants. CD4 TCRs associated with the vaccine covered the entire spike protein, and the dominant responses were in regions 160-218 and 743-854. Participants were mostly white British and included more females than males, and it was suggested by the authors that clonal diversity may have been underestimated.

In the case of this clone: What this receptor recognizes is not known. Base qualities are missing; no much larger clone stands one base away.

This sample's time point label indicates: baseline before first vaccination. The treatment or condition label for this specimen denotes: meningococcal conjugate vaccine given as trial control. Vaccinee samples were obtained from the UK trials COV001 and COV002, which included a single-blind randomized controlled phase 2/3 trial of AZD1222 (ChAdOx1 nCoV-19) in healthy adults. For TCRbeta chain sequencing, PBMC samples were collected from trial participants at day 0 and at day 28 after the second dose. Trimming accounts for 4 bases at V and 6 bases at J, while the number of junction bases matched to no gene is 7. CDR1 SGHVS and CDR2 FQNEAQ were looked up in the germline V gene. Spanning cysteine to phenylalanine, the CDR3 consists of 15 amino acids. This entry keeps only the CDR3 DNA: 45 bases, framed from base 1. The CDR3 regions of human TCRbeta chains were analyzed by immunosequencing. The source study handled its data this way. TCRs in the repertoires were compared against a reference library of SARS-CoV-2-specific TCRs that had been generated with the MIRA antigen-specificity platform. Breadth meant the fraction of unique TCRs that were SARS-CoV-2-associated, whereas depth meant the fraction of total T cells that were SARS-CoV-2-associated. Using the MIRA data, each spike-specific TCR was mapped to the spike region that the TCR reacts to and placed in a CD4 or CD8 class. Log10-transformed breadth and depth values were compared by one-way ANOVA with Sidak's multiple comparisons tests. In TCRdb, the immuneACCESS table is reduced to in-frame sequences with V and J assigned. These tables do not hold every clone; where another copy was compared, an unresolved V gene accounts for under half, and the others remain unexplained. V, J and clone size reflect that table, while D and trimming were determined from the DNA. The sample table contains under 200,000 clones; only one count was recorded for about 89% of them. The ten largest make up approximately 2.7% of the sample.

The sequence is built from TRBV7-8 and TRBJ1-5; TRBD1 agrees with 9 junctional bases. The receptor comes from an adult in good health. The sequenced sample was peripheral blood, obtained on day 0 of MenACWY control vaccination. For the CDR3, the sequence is CASSSHRGPGQPQHF. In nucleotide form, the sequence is TGTGCCAGCAGCTCCCACAGGGGGCCAGGTCAGCCCCAGCATTTT.